Listed below are T cell receptor beta chains from one sample, sequenced in a study of OX40 agonist ivuxolimab in advanced cancers. TCRdb's table, derived via immunoSEQ multiplex PCR, lists solely in-frame clones and lacks some. The sample contains about 97,000 clones, roughly 90% of which appear only once. Sequencing was performed on CD4+ or CD8+ T cells sorted from blood, taken in a trial of the OX40 agonist ivuxolimab. The receptor set was obtained from an adult with an advanced solid tumor such as melanoma, head and neck, liver or kidney cancer. CDR3s include the opening cysteine and the closing phenylalanine or tryptophan. The D gene is left open where the match is weak. The size field is filled for only some rows; it gives once, few, many or a size class.

D gene: NA; J gene: TRBJ2-7; clone size: NA; V gene: TRBV9; CDR3 DNA: TGTGCCAGCAGTGCAGGTTTCTTGAGGGACGAGCAGTACTTC; CDR3 protein: CASSAGFLRDEQYF
D gene: NA; J gene: TRBJ2-1; clone size: NA; V gene: TRBV4-1; CDR3 DNA: TGCGCCAGCAGCCAAGATATGGGAGCGATTCGCTCCTACAATGAGCAGTTCTTC; CDR3 protein: CASSQDMGAIRSYNEQFF
D gene: NA; J gene: TRBJ1-5; clone size: NA; V gene: TRBV27; CDR3 DNA: TGTGCCACGAGACCGGGAGTTAGCAATCAGCCCCAGCATTTT; CDR3 protein: CATRPGVSNQPQHF
D gene: NA; J gene: TRBJ2-3; clone size: NA; V gene: TRBV2; CDR3 DNA: TGTGCCAGCGGGCGGGCTAGAGGCACAGATACGCAGTATTTT; CDR3 protein: CASGRARGTDTQYF
D gene: TRBD1; J gene: TRBJ1-1; clone size: NA; V gene: TRBV2; CDR3 DNA: TGTGCCAGCAAGGGGGCAGGGTGGATTGGAAACACTGAAGCTTTCTTT; CDR3 protein: CASKGAGWIGNTEAFF
D gene: NA; J gene: TRBJ1-2; clone size: once; V gene: TRBV7-2; CDR3 DNA: TGTGCCAGCAGCACCCAAACCGCGGCGAAGGGCTACACCTTC; CDR3 protein: CASSTQTAAKGYTF
D gene: NA; J gene: TRBJ2-7; clone size: NA; V gene: TRBV27; CDR3 DNA: TGTGCCAGCAGTTTAAAGGCGGGCCTTGACTACGAGCAGTACTTC; CDR3 protein: CASSLKAGLDYEQYF
D gene: NA; J gene: TRBJ2-5; clone size: NA; V gene: TRBV30; CDR3 DNA: TGTGCCTGGAGTAGGGGAGAGACCCAGTACTTC; CDR3 protein: CAWSRGETQYF
D gene: NA; J gene: TRBJ2-1; clone size: NA; V gene: TRBV27; CDR3 DNA: TGTGCCAGCAGTTGGGACCGCTACAATGAGCAGTTCTTC; CDR3 protein: CASSWDRYNEQFF
D gene: NA; J gene: TRBJ2-2; clone size: NA; V gene: TRBV27; CDR3 DNA: TGTGCCAGCAGTTTGAGGGCGGTCACCGGGGAGCTGTTTTTT; CDR3 protein: CASSLRAVTGELFF
D gene: TRBD1; J gene: TRBJ2-7; clone size: NA; V gene: TRBV6-5; CDR3 DNA: TGTGCCAGCAGTTACCTGACAGGGGGCTACGAGCAGTACTTC; CDR3 protein: CASSYLTGGYEQYF
D gene: NA; J gene: TRBJ2-2; clone size: NA; V gene: TRBV6-5; CDR3 DNA: TGTGCCAGCAGTTACAACGAGGCAGGCGGGGAGCTGTTTTTT; CDR3 protein: CASSYNEAGGELFF
D gene: NA; J gene: TRBJ2-6; clone size: once; V gene: TRBV18; CDR3 DNA: TGTGCCAGCTCACCAAGGGATCCGAGCTCTGGGGCCAACGTCCTGACTTTC; CDR3 protein: CASSPRDPSSGANVLTF
D gene: NA; J gene: TRBJ1-5; clone size: few; V gene: TRBV7-8; CDR3 DNA: TGTGCCAGCAGCTTAGCAACACAAGTACCGAATCAGCCCCAGCATTTT; CDR3 protein: CASSLATQVPNQPQHF
D gene: NA; J gene: TRBJ1-1; clone size: NA; V gene: TRBV30; CDR3 DNA: TGTGCCTGGAGTCCCGGCTTGAACACTGAAGCTTTCTTT; CDR3 protein: CAWSPGLNTEAFF
D gene: TRBD1; J gene: TRBJ2-5; clone size: NA; V gene: TRBV7-7; CDR3 DNA: TGTGCTAGCAGCTTCGGACAGGGGCGGGTGGAGACCCAGTACTTC; CDR3 protein: CASSFGQGRVETQYF
D gene: NA; J gene: TRBJ2-7; clone size: once; V gene: TRBV7-3; CDR3 DNA: TGTGCCAGCAGCTTAACGGGGACGGGAGAGCAGTACTTC; CDR3 protein: CASSLTGTGEQYF
D gene: NA; J gene: TRBJ2-7; clone size: medium-sized; V gene: TRBV11-2; CDR3 DNA: TGTGCCAGCAGCCCGGGGGCCTACGAGCAGTACTTC; CDR3 protein: CASSPGAYEQYF
D gene: TRBD2; J gene: TRBJ2-5; clone size: NA; V gene: TRBV4-2; CDR3 DNA: TGTGCCAGCAGCCAAGATCCCCCAAGGGGCGGGAGGGGAGAGACCCAGTACTTC; CDR3 protein: CASSQDPPRGGRGETQYF
D gene: NA; J gene: TRBJ2-3; clone size: NA; V gene: TRBV4-1; CDR3 DNA: TGCGCCAGCAGCCAAGTTGGAGCGGGTTTCACAGATACGCAGTATTTT; CDR3 protein: CASSQVGAGFTDTQYF
D gene: NA; J gene: TRBJ1-1; clone size: NA; V gene: TRBV6-1; CDR3 DNA: TGTGCCAGCAACCCCAAGCGGAGGGACACTGAAGCTTTCTTT; CDR3 protein: CASNPKRRDTEAFF
D gene: NA; J gene: TRBJ1-3; clone size: NA; V gene: TRBV5-6; CDR3 DNA: TGTGCCAGCAGCCCTGTCGGTGCTGGAAACACCATATATTTT; CDR3 protein: CASSPVGAGNTIYF
D gene: NA; J gene: TRBJ2-5; clone size: NA; V gene: TRBV27; CDR3 DNA: TGTGCCAGCAGTTTAACCCGACATAGACAAGAGACCCAGTACTTC; CDR3 protein: CASSLTRHRQETQYF
D gene: TRBD1; J gene: TRBJ2-7; clone size: NA; V gene: TRBV4-1; CDR3 DNA: TGCGCCAGCAGCCAAGCCGTCGGGACAGTCCCCGAGCAGTACTTC; CDR3 protein: CASSQAVGTVPEQYF
D gene: NA; J gene: TRBJ1-6; clone size: NA; V gene: TRBV7-2; CDR3 DNA: TGTGCCAGCAGTTCTAGGGGCTCCTATAATTCACCCCTCCACTTT; CDR3 protein: CASSSRGSYNSPLHF
D gene: TRBD2; J gene: TRBJ2-3; clone size: NA; V gene: TRBV11-2; CDR3 DNA: TGTGCCAGCAGCTCTCTTGGACTAGCGGGGCACACAGATACGCAGTATTTT; CDR3 protein: CASSSLGLAGHTDTQYF
D gene: NA; J gene: TRBJ2-1; clone size: NA; V gene: TRBV9; CDR3 DNA: TGTGCCAGCAGCCCACATCTAGCCCGAACCTCCTACAATGAGCAGTTCTTC; CDR3 protein: CASSPHLARTSYNEQFF
D gene: NA; J gene: TRBJ2-3; clone size: NA; V gene: TRBV5-1; CDR3 DNA: TGCGCCAGCAGCTTGGGAGGGCCGGGTGATACGCAGTATTTT; CDR3 protein: CASSLGGPGDTQYF
D gene: NA; J gene: TRBJ2-2; clone size: NA; V gene: TRBV5-1; CDR3 DNA: TGCGCCAGCAGCTTGGCCGTGGGAAACACCGGGGAGCTGTTTTTT; CDR3 protein: CASSLAVGNTGELFF
D gene: NA; J gene: TRBJ1-5; clone size: NA; V gene: TRBV19; CDR3 DNA: TGTGCCAGTAGATCGAGCCTGAGCAATCAGCCCCAGCATTTT; CDR3 protein: CASRSSLSNQPQHF